This entry describes one TCR beta chain. Its antigen is not identified. The entry originates in a study of CD4+ T cells in melanoma. Study findings and constraints: Diverse differentiation states were reported for melanoma neoantigen-specific CD4+ T cells. CD8+ T cell, macrophage and B cell function reportedly correlated with neoantigen-specific CD4+ T cells.

TCRdb's table, derived via immunoSEQ multiplex PCR, lists solely in-frame clones and lacks some. The sample yields roughly 15,000 clones, around two thirds seen once. The material sequenced was cells from a culture (not recorded whether cultured in vitro). This receptor was identified in a human donor with melanoma.

This CDR3 is CASSLAGGAQETQYF. CDR3 bases: TGTGCCAGCAGCTTGGCGGGGGGTGCACAAGAGACCCAGTACTTC. The chain employs TRBV7-9 and TRBJ2-5; 8 bases align to TRBD2. The junction had 5 bases not matched to a gene; V was cut back by 3 bases and J by 2 bases. The CDR3 extends over 15 amino acids. Germline lookup yields CDR1 SEHNR and CDR2 FQNEAQ (reference sequence).